The 21 T cell receptor beta chains presented below share a single source sample, sequenced in a study of identical twins. TCRdb re-derived calls from the 5' RACE reads in MiXCR, one entry per CDR3 protein. Among some 1,700,000 distinct CDR3 sequences listed, more than 30% were seen once. The sequencing input was cord blood. The receptors stem from a newborn girl in good health.

The CDR3: CASSYFIPGADTQYF. The CDR3 DNA sequence: TGTGCCAGCAGTTACTTCATACCGGGTGCAGATACGCAGTATTTT. The chain couples TRBV6-2 or TRBV6-3 to TRBJ2-3; D not resolved. V lost 1 base, J lost 4 bases, and 12 bases lay in between. The CDR3 has 15 residues. CDR1 is MNHEY and CDR2 is SVGEGT in the germline V gene.

This clonotype was seen repeatedly, ten times or more. The chain couples TRBV20-1 to TRBJ2-3; D uncertain. V dropped 4 bases and J dropped 0 bases, with 8 bases sitting between them. The CDR3 extends over 13 amino acids. Germline V gene lookup returns CDR1 DFQATT and CDR2 SNEGSKA (reference sequence). Here the CDR3 DNA reads TGCAGTGCTACCGCCCCTAGCACAGATACGCAGTATTTT. It yields the protein CSATAPSTDTQYF.

This chain joins TRBV28 and TRBJ1-2; TRBD1 might be the D (5 bases). V was pared by 1 base and J by 4 bases, with 10 bases between. This CDR3 is built from 14 residues. Germline-derived CDR1 and CDR2 are MDHEN and SYDVKM. CDR3 loop: CASSLLGALYGYTF. The CDR3 bases are TGTGCCAGCAGTTTATTAGGGGCCCTCTATGGCTACACCTTC.

In DNA, the CDR3 is TGCGCCAGCAGCCAAGATCAAGGAGGGGGGGAGACCCAGTACTTC. Translated: CASSQDQGGGETQYF. The chain employs TRBV4-1 and TRBJ2-7; D is tentatively TRBD1 or TRBD2 (6 bases each). The J call is uncertain, as TRBJ2-5 better fits the DNA end. This CDR3 comprises 15 residues. The germline V gene has CDR1 MGHRA and CDR2 YSYEKL.

This CDR3 is CASSLSGRKYEQYF. The CDR3 nucleotides are TGTGCCAGCAGCCTTAGCGGGAGGAAGTACGAGCAGTACTTC. The J gene is TRBJ2-7, the V gene TRBV12-3 or TRBV12-4; 10 positions match TRBD2. The ends lost 6 bases at V and 4 bases at J; junction bases unmatched: 6. The CDR3 extends over 14 amino acids.

The chain uses TRBV7-9 and TRBJ2-1; D is unresolved. The CDR3 has 15 residues. Germline-derived CDR1 and CDR2 are SEHNR and FQNEAQ (reference sequence). Trimming removed 0 bases from V and 13 bases from J, with 19 bases in between. The CDR3 DNA sequence: TGTGCCAGCAGCTTAGCGGGTTTAGTGGTGGAGACCCAGTTCTTC. Protein sequence: CASSLAGLVVETQFF.

The chain combines TRBV7-2 with TRBJ2-5, with TRBD1 matching over 9 bases. V lost 4 bases and J lost 11; bases outside the gene matches: 17. Per germline, CDR1 SGHTA and CDR2 FQGNSA. The CDR3 spans 16 residues. This CDR3 is CASSSDGTGLYNEQYF. CDR3 coding DNA: TGTGCCAGCAGCTCAGATGGGACAGGGCTTTACAATGAGCAGTACTTC. Drawing the rest from reference TRBV7-2 and TRBJ2-5, the complete variable domain is GAGVSQSPSNKVTEKGKDVELRCDPISGHTALYWYRQSLGQGLEFLIYFQGNSAPDKSGLPSDRFSAERTGGSVSTLTIQRTQQEDSAVYLCASSSDGTGLYNEQYFGPGTRLLVL.

The J gene is TRBJ2-3, the V gene TRBV6-5; TRBD2 aligns across 12 bases. This CDR3 contains 16 residues. In germline, CDR1 is MNHEY, CDR2 SVGAGI. Trimming removed 2 bases from V and 4 bases from J; junction bases left unmatched: 4. The CDR3 reads CASSYGLAGRADTQYF. In nucleotides, the CDR3 is TGTGCCAGCAGTTACGGACTAGCGGGAAGGGCAGATACGCAGTATTTT.

This clonotype was counted only a few times. The V call is TRBV20-1, the J call TRBJ2-3; 13 nucleotides line up with TRBD2. V lost 5 bases to trimming and J lost 5 bases; unmatched junction nucleotides: 7. Germline-derived CDR1 and CDR2 are DFQATT and SNEGSKA (reference sequence). CDR3 length: 15 residues. For the CDR3, the DNA is TGCAGTGCTGCCGGACTAGCGGGAGTTGAAGATACGCAGTATTTT. It yields the protein CSAAGLAGVEDTQYF.

This clonotype was seen a few times. This chain uses TRBV3-1 with TRBJ2-5; D is possibly TRBD2 (5 bases). CDR1 is LGHDT, CDR2 YNNKEL, per germline (reference sequence). Trimming shortened V by 5 bases and J by 2 bases, and 15 bases separated the two germline ends. The CDR3 consists of 15 residues. The CDR3 nucleotides are TGTGCCAGCAGCGAGGCGGGTTCGGCGCAAGAGACCCAGTACTTC. This encodes CASSEAGSAQETQYF.

This chain uses TRBV18 with TRBJ2-1; 7 nucleotides align to TRBD2. V trimming: 4 bases; J trimming: 1 base; junction bases outside the gene matches: 10. The CDR3 has 17 amino acids. Germline V lookup: CDR1 KGHSH, CDR2 LQKENI. In DNA form, the CDR3 reads TGTGCCAGCTCACTCCAACTAGCGCAACCATCCTACAATGAGCAGTTCTTC. It yields the protein CASSLQLAQPSYNEQFF.

The chain carries TRBV9 and TRBJ2-2; tentative D call: TRBD1 (5 bases). The CDR3 extends over 15 amino acids. V lost 3 bases and J lost 4, with 13 bases in between. Germline values: CDR1 SGDLS, CDR2 YYNGEE. Written as DNA, the CDR3 is TGTGCCAGCAGCGAAGGTCGACAGTTCACCGGGGAGCTGTTTTTT. Amino acids: CASSEGRQFTGELFF. Supplemented by reference TRBV9 and TRBJ2-2, the full variable domain reads DSGVTQTPKHLITATGQRVTLRCSPRSGDLSVYWYQQSLDQGLQFLIQYYNGEERAKGNILERFSAQQFPDLHSELNLSSLELGDSALYFCASSEGRQFTGELFFGEGSRLTVL.

The chain couples TRBV20-1 to TRBJ1-1; tentative D call: TRBD1 (6 bases). Deletions cut 0 bases from V and 5 bases from J, with 19 bases between. Germline assignment: CDR1 DFQATT and CDR2 SNEGSKA (reference sequence). This CDR3 has 16 amino acids. CDR3 protein: CSARDAGGGVWTEAFF. The CDR3 region has the DNA TGCAGTGCTAGAGATGCTGGGGGGGGCGTTTGGACTGAAGCTTTCTTT.

There are a few counts of this clonotype. The chain has TRBV7-9 and TRBJ2-3, with D tentatively TRBD1 (5 bases). Germline V gives CDR1 SEHNR, CDR2 FQNEAQ (reference sequence). The CDR3 covers 15 residues. Trimming shortened V by 2 bases and J by 3 bases, and 12 bases separated the two germline ends. The CDR3: CASSLSRVGTDTQYF. The CDR3 nucleotides read TGTGCCAGCAGCTTATCCAGGGTAGGGACAGATACGCAGTATTTT.

The genes are TRBV5-1 and TRBJ2-3; 9 bases match TRBD1. The germline V gene encodes CDR1 SGHRS and CDR2 YFSETQ. V lost 4 bases, J lost 1 base, and 4 bases stayed unmatched. The CDR3 loop spans 15 amino acids. CDR3 amino acids: CASSHRDRGTDTQYF. CDR3 DNA sequence: TGCGCCAGCAGCCACCGGGACAGGGGCACAGATACGCAGTATTTT.

The chain has TRBV29-1 and TRBJ2-3; D might be TRBD1 (5 bases). V lost 0 bases to trimming and J lost 2 bases, with 15 bases between them. CDR1 is SQVTM, CDR2 ANQGSEA, per germline. CDR3 size: 16 residues. DNA for the CDR3: TGCAGCGTTGAAGATCAAGGGGCACCTAACACAGATACGCAGTATTTT. Residues: CSVEDQGAPNTDTQYF.

The V and J genes are TRBV7-9 and TRBJ2-3; 10 positions agree with TRBD2. CDR1 and CDR2 from the germline V gene are SEHNR and FQNEAQ (reference sequence). CDR3 size: 15 residues. Trimming at V came to 6 bases and at J to 4 bases, leaving 7 bases not matched to a gene. The CDR3 coding sequence is TGTGCCAGCAGTCTGAGCGGGAGGGTTTCAGATACGCAGTATTTT. It is translated as CASSLSGRVSDTQYF.

This chain joins TRBV27 and TRBJ2-1, with 9 bases identical to TRBD2. V shed 5 bases and J 12 bases; nucleotides not matched to a gene: 14. The CDR3 length is 15 residues. Germline values: CDR1 MNHEY, CDR2 SMNVEV (reference sequence). In nucleotides, the CDR3 is TGTGCCAGCAGTATAGGGACTAGCCCGCCTTGGGGGCAGTTCTTC. This encodes CASSIGTSPPWGQFF.

This clonotype showed up just a few times. This sequence joins TRBV5-1 and TRBJ2-7; D is unresolved. Germline CDR1 and CDR2: SGHRS and YFSETQ. CDR3 length: 20 residues. V lost 0 bases and J 5 bases, leaving 30 bases between the germline ends. CDR3 bases: TGCGCCAGCAGCTTGGGCCTGGGGTTTGATAGCAGACTGTTCCTCCACGAGCAGTACTTC. Residues: CASSLGLGFDSRLFLHEQYF.

To note about this clonotype: This clone may be a read error of a much larger clone one base away. V usage is TRBV28 and J usage is TRBJ2-5; D call uncertain. CDR3 length equals 12 residues. Trimming left V 10 bases short and J 4 bases short, with 13 bases between. Germline V gives CDR1 MDHEN, CDR2 SYDVKM. This CDR3 reads CATNGYRETQYF. The CDR3 DNA is TGTGCCACCAACGGGTACCGAGAGACCCAGTACTTC. Full variable domain (outside the CDR3, taken from reference TRBV28 and TRBJ2-5): DVKVTQSSRYLVKRTGEKVFLECVQDMDHENMFWYRQDPGLGLRLIYFSYDVKMKEKGDIPEGYSVSREKKERFSLILESASTNQTSMYLCATNGYRETQYFGPGTRLLVL.

This clonotype turned up a few times. The V gene is TRBV28, the J gene TRBJ2-7, with D perhaps matching TRBD2 (5 bases). The CDR3 covers 15 residues. Looked up from germline, CDR1 is MDHEN and CDR2 is SYDVKM. The V end lost 7 bases, the J end lost 0 bases, and 16 bases lay between the germline ends. The CDR3 loop is CASNFAGTNSYEQYF. DNA of the CDR3: TGTGCCAGCAACTTCGCGGGCACTAACTCCTACGAGCAGTACTTC.